The 27 T cell receptor beta chains below come from one sample, sequenced in a study of T-cell reconstitution after alpha-beta-depleted transplantation in children. Molecular barcoding with unique molecular identifiers was used for the TCRbeta library. TCRdb reanalysed the PCR reads using MiXCR and keeps one entry per CDR3 protein. The sample lists 60,000 to 85,000 distinct CDR3 sequences, around 18% seen once, with 45% to 55% in the top ten. Sequenced here: PBMCs, mostly from graft donor cells, sampled 360 days after TCRalphabeta/CD19-depleted stem cell transplant. These receptors originate from a male patient aged 2-15 years who had a stem cell transplant for acute lymphoblastic leukemia, so the T cells may come from the graft donor.

This clonotype was observed at least ten times. The chain couples TRBV3-1 to TRBJ2-5; D ambiguous. Germline V gives CDR1 LGHDT, CDR2 YNNKEL (reference sequence). The V and J ends lost 2 bases and 2 bases respectively, with 9 bases between them. The CDR3 spans 14 residues. CDR3 DNA: TGTGCCAGCAGCCAACATGCATTTCAAGAGACCCAGTACTTC. Protein sequence: CASSQHAFQETQYF.

This clonotype was counted at least ten times. This chain uses TRBV6-1 with TRBJ2-1; 12 nucleotides agree with TRBD2. Germline loops: CDR1 MNHNS, CDR2 SASEGT. The CDR3 has 15 amino acids. V trimming: 6 bases; J trimming: 6 bases; junction bases outside the gene matches: 6. In DNA form, the CDR3 reads TGTGCCAGCAGCCTACTAGCGGGAGGCCTCAATGAGCAGTTCTTC. It translates to CASSLLAGGLNEQFF.

This clonotype was seen only a few times. This CDR3 is CASSFFGTAYNEQFF. Here the CDR3 DNA reads TGTGCCAGCAGCTTTTTCGGGACAGCCTACAATGAGCAGTTCTTC. The chain employs TRBV7-2 and TRBJ2-1; 7 bases are a match to TRBD1. There are 15 residues in the CDR3. After removal of 3 bases from V and 2 bases from J, the junction contained 4 bases not matched to a gene. Looked up from germline, CDR1 is SGHTA and CDR2 is FQGNSA.

Ten or more counts support this clonotype. The J gene is TRBJ2-7, the V gene TRBV10-3; the D is unclear. Trimming left V 10 bases short and J 0 bases short, with 19 bases between. The CDR3 is 15 residues long. Germline CDR1 reads ENHRY; CDR2 reads SYGVKD. The CDR3: CATVFIAGSSYEQYF. The CDR3 region has the DNA TGTGCCACCGTTTTCATTGCAGGTAGCTCCTACGAGCAGTACTTC.

In this sample, this clonotype turned up many times. The J gene is TRBJ2-7, the V gene TRBV12-3 or TRBV12-4; TRBD2 matches 10 bases. This CDR3 has 15 residues. The trim removed 4 bases at V and 0 bases at J, leaving 3 bases unmatched. The CDR3 bases are TGTGCCAGCAGTTCAGGACTAGCGGTCTCCTACGAGCAGTACTTC. Amino acids: CASSSGLAVSYEQYF.

This clonotype occurred many times. The chain carries TRBV6-5 and TRBJ2-3; TRBD1 agrees at 8 bases. Germline V gives CDR1 MNHEY, CDR2 SVGAGI. The CDR3 loop spans 12 amino acids. V trimming: 5 bases; J trimming: 11 bases; junction bases outside the gene matches: 6. The DNA for the CDR3 is TGTGCCAGCAGTGCCACAGGGGGTAAGCAGTATTTT. It encodes CASSATGGKQYF.

The sample holds a few counts of this clonotype. The chain recombines TRBV24-1 with TRBJ2-7, with a tentative D call TRBD1 (6 bases). The V and J ends lost 0 bases and 5 bases respectively, with 13 bases between them. The germline CDR1 and CDR2 sequences are KGHDR and SFDVKD. The CDR3 covers 15 residues. CDR3 DNA: TGTGCCACCAGTGATTTGGCAGGGGTGGGGAACGAGCAGTACTTC. It translates to CATSDLAGVGNEQYF.

This chain connects TRBV20-1 to TRBJ2-3; no definite D call. Germline V gives CDR1 DFQATT, CDR2 SNEGSKA (reference sequence). Trimming took 6 bases from V and 0 from J, leaving 13 bases between them. This CDR3 has 14 amino acids. The DNA of the CDR3 is TGCAGTGCCTGTGGGGATCCTAGCACAGATACGCAGTATTTT. Its translation: CSACGDPSTDTQYF.

This clonotype was detected ten times or more. The rearrangement joins TRBV4-1 to TRBJ1-5; D is possibly TRBD1 (6 bases). This CDR3 has 16 residues. Between the trimmed V and J ends, which lost 3 bases and 0 bases, there was a span of 12 bases. Per the germline V gene, CDR1 is MGHRA and CDR2 is YSYEKL. CDR3 DNA: TGCGCCAGCAGCCACCGGGACACGCCTAGCAATCAGCCCCAGCATTTT. It codes for CASSHRDTPSNQPQHF.

The rearrangement links TRBV20-1 to TRBJ2-4; D remains unclear. Per the germline V gene, CDR1 is DFQATT and CDR2 is SNEGSKA (reference sequence). The CDR3 totals 15 residues. V dropped 5 bases and J dropped 0 bases, with 14 bases sitting between them. The CDR3 DNA follows: TGCAGTGCTCCCATCCGTAGGCTAGCCAAAAACATTCAGTACTTC. Translated, it gives CSAPIRRLAKNIQYF.

A few counts support this clonotype. This sequence joins TRBV5-1 and TRBJ2-3, with 12 nucleotides matching TRBD2. Unmatched junction bases numbered 5, after V lost 4 bases and J lost 2 bases. This CDR3 has 16 amino acids. Germline assignment: CDR1 SGHRS and CDR2 YFSETQ. CDR3 nucleotides: TGCGCCAGCAGCCCAGGACTAGCGGGATTCACAGATACGCAGTATTTT. Protein product: CASSPGLAGFTDTQYF.

This clonotype turned up a few times. V and J are TRBV6-5 and TRBJ2-2; D not resolved. Germline V gene lookup returns CDR1 MNHEY and CDR2 SVGAGI. V lost 2 bases and J 4 bases, leaving 5 bases between the germline ends. The CDR3 is 13 amino acids. The CDR3 spells CASSYKITGELFF. The CDR3 nucleotides are TGTGCCAGCAGTTACAAGATCACCGGGGAGCTGTTTTTT.

This clonotype was seen a handful of times. The genes are TRBV20-1 and TRBJ2-3; D possibly matches TRBD1 or TRBD2 (5 bases each). V lost 3 bases and J 3 bases, leaving 13 bases between the germline ends. The germline V gene has CDR1 DFQATT and CDR2 SNEGSKA (reference sequence). The CDR3 has 14 residues. CDR3 DNA: TGCAGTGCTAGTTGGGGCCCGGGGACAGATACGCAGTATTTT. This gives the protein CSASWGPGTDTQYF.

This clonotype was counted only a few times. This chain links TRBV28 with TRBJ1-2; no definite D call. V was trimmed by 2 bases and J by 8 bases, leaving 18 bases between them. The CDR3 sequence is 15 residues long. Germline V gene lookup returns CDR1 MDHEN and CDR2 SYDVKM. The chain's CDR3 is CASSLQVPEIGGYTF. The CDR3 DNA reads TGTGCCAGCAGTTTACAGGTGCCAGAGATTGGAGGCTACACCTTC.

This chain connects TRBV12-3 or TRBV12-4 to TRBJ2-5, with D perhaps matching TRBD1 (7 bases). This CDR3 has 15 amino acids. V was clipped by 1 base and J by 5 bases, with 14 bases between them. This CDR3 reads CASSLEPRGRETQYF. The CDR3 DNA reads TGTGCCAGCAGTTTAGAGCCCAGGGGGAGGGAGACCCAGTACTTC.

V gene TRBV6-1 combines with J gene TRBJ1-1; no clear D. The CDR3 is 15 residues long. V was clipped by 7 bases and J by 1 base, with 16 bases between them. Germline CDR1 reads MNHNS; CDR2 reads SASEGT. The chain's CDR3 is CASKGNYLKNTEAFF. DNA for the CDR3: TGTGCCAGCAAGGGTAACTACTTGAAGAACACTGAAGCTTTCTTT.

The chain is built from TRBV5-1 and TRBJ2-1; 9 bases agree with TRBD2. Trimming cost V 4 bases and J 1 base; bases outside gene matches: 6. This CDR3 has 16 residues. Germline V CDR1 and CDR2: SGHRS, YFSETQ. The CDR3 coding sequence is TGCGCCAGCAGCGCGACTAGCGGCTTTTCCTACAATGAGCAGTTCTTC. Its protein is CASSATSGFSYNEQFF. The entire variable domain, with the rest obtained from reference TRBV5-1 and TRBJ2-1, is as follows: KAGVTQTPRYLIKTRGQQVTLSCSPISGHRSVSWYQQTPGQGLQFLFEYFSETQRNKGNFPGRFSGRQFSNSRSEMNVSTLELGDSALYLCASSATSGFSYNEQFFGPGTRLTVL.

V gene TRBV10-3 combines with J gene TRBJ2-7; D is undetermined. The germline CDR1 and CDR2 sequences are ENHRY and SYGVKD. Trimming cost V 2 bases and J 6 bases, with 11 bases left between them. The CDR3 has 13 amino acids. The CDR3 DNA follows: TGTGCCATCAGTGAGATCAAGGGAAGCGAGCAGTACTTC. Amino acid sequence: CAISEIKGSEQYF.

This clonotype was recorded a few times. The rearrangement joins TRBV7-6 to TRBJ2-7; 14 bases are shared with TRBD2. CDR3 size: 18 residues. Germline V lookup: CDR1 SGHVS, CDR2 FNYEAQ. Trimming removed 5 bases from V and 1 base from J; junction bases left unmatched: 10. CDR3 residues: CASSLETSGRAVSYEQYF. The CDR3 DNA reads TGTGCCAGCAGCCTTGAGACTAGCGGGAGGGCCGTGTCCTACGAGCAGTACTTC.

The chain uses TRBV5-4 and TRBJ2-1; TRBD2 is a possible D gene (6 bases). Between the trimmed V and J ends, which lost 5 bases and 1 base, there was a span of 10 bases. CDR3 length: 14 residues. Looked up from germline, CDR1 is SGHNT and CDR2 is YYREEE (reference sequence). CDR3 sequence: CASSPRGSYNEQFF. The CDR3 DNA reads TGTGCCAGCAGTCCTCGGGGGTCCTACAATGAGCAGTTCTTC.

The rearrangement joins TRBV4-2 to TRBJ2-7; TRBD2 matches at 8 bases. CDR1 is LGHNA and CDR2 is YNFKEQ in the germline V gene. After removal of 0 bases from V and 0 bases from J, the junction contained 1 base not matched to a gene. CDR3 length: 15 residues. CDR3 nucleotide sequence: TGTGCCAGCAGCCAAGACGGGACTAGCTCCTACGAGCAGTACTTC. Translation: CASSQDGTSSYEQYF.

The chain couples TRBV11-2 to TRBJ2-5; the D gene is possibly TRBD1 (6 bases). From germline, CDR1 is SGHAT and CDR2 FQNNGV. V lost 5 bases and J 10 bases, leaving 17 bases between the germline ends. CDR3 length equals 13 residues. CDR3 in amino acids: CASSPEGRGNQYF. Here the CDR3 DNA reads TGTGCCAGCAGCCCCGAGGGCAGGGGAAACCAGTACTTC.

This clonotype was found a few times. CDR3 residues: CASRSELGSYGYTF. As DNA, the CDR3 is TGTGCCAGCAGGTCCGAGTTGGGAAGTTATGGCTACACCTTC. V gene TRBV5-4 combines with J gene TRBJ1-2; D is ambiguous. There are 14 residues in the CDR3. Germline-derived CDR1 and CDR2 are SGHNT and YYREEE (reference sequence). The V gene lost 5 bases and the J gene lost 5 bases, with 16 bases spanning the gap.

The rearrangement joins TRBV6-5 to TRBJ1-1; 9 nucleotides match TRBD1. Germline CDR1 is MNHEY and CDR2 is SVGAGI. The CDR3 is made up of 12 amino acids. Trimming removed 6 bases from V and 9 bases from J; junction bases left unmatched: 5. This CDR3 is CASSLGQGKAFF. DNA for the CDR3: TGTGCCAGCAGCCTGGGACAGGGAAAAGCTTTCTTT.

This clonotype appeared a few times. The chain recombines TRBV12-3 or TRBV12-4 with TRBJ2-1; 7 bases align to TRBD2. After removal of 2 bases from V and 2 bases from J, the junction contained 9 bases not matched to a gene. CDR3 length: 17 residues. CDR3 bases: TGTGCCAGCAGTTTATCAGGGAGGGACCCGGCCTACAATGAGCAGTTCTTC. It yields the protein CASSLSGRDPAYNEQFF.

This sequence joins TRBV7-2 and TRBJ2-1; 10 bases are a match to TRBD2. There are 22 residues in the CDR3. Trimming at V came to 2 bases and at J to 1 base, leaving 20 bases not matched to a gene. The germline V gene has CDR1 SGHTA and CDR2 FQGNSA. CDR3 coding DNA: TGTGCCAGCAGCTTATCCCCACATACGCTTTGGATTAGCGGGAGGTCCTACAATGAGCAGTTCTTC. Amino acid sequence: CASSLSPHTLWISGRSYNEQFF.

This rearrangement joins TRBV9 to TRBJ2-7, with 11 bases aligning to TRBD2. The CDR3 is made up of 14 amino acids. Germline CDR1 reads SGDLS; CDR2 reads YYNGEE. The J segment lost 4 bases and the V segment lost 0 bases, leaving 0 bases of the junction unmatched. CDR3 sequence (DNA): TGTGCCAGCAGCGTAGGACTAGCGGGGTACGAGCAGTACTTC. Translation: CASSVGLAGYEQYF.